The text below deals with one TCR beta chain. Antigen unknown. The sample originates from a study of chemoradiotherapy in HPV16-positive cancers. Germline CDR1 reads LNHNV; CDR2 reads YYDKDF (reference sequence). The V gene end was trimmed by 1 base and the J gene end by 6 bases; junction bases not matched to a gene: 2. CDR3 length: 15 amino acids. Findings and caveats of the study: During treatment, candidate HPV-specific clones and E7-related motifs expanded in tumor.

Only in-frame clones appear in the TCRdb table, and some are missing; sequencing was by immunoSEQ multiplex PCR. Of about 36,000 clones in the sample, roughly 90% were seen once. The rearrangement links TRBV15 to TRBJ2-2; 10 bases line up with TRBD1. This sequence was found in a human donor with HPV-associated anogenital cancer. Sequencing was performed on blood, taken from a patient who underwent chemoradiotherapy. This CDR3 reads CATSRGDRGAGELFF. CDR3 in DNA: TGTGCCACCAGCAGAGGGGACAGGGGTGCCGGGGAGCTGTTTTTT.